The 24 T cell receptor beta chains given below trace back to one sample, sequenced in a study of blood T cell repertoires in COVID-19. Using immunoSEQ multiplex PCR, the repertoire was profiled, and TCRdb retains in-frame clones only, with some absent. The table lists nearly 300,000 clones, roughly 88% of them singletons, with approximately 7.2% in the top ten. Sequenced material: peripheral blood. These receptor sequences come from a woman aged 25-40 years who had recovered from COVID-19.

This clone occurred once. The CDR3 spells CASSIFGGGNTDTQYF. The CDR3 region has the DNA TGTGCCAGTAGTATTTTCGGAGGGGGCAACACAGATACGCAGTATTTT. This sequence joins TRBV19 and TRBJ2-3; tentative D call: TRBD1 (7 bases). From germline, CDR1 is LNHDA and CDR2 SQIVND (reference sequence). The V end was cut by 3 bases, the J end by 2 bases, with 15 bases between. The CDR3 covers 16 residues.

The V call is TRBV24-1, the J call TRBJ1-1, with D uncertain. The V end lost 2 bases, the J end lost 3 bases, and 12 bases lay between the germline ends. The CDR3 contains 15 residues. The germline V gene encodes CDR1 KGHDR and CDR2 SFDVKD. The CDR3 sequence: CATSDSGRGDTEAFF. The CDR3 DNA follows: TGTGCCACCAGTGATTCCGGCAGAGGAGACACTGAAGCTTTCTTT.

The chain combines TRBV7-9 with TRBJ2-3; D remains ambiguous. CDR1 and CDR2 from the germline V gene are SEHNR and FQNEAQ (reference sequence). V lost 2 bases to trimming and J lost 0 bases, with 12 bases between them. The CDR3 spans 16 residues. The CDR3 region is CASSLPQIYSTDTQYF. DNA of the CDR3: TGTGCCAGCAGCTTACCACAGATTTATAGCACAGATACGCAGTATTTT.

This chain connects TRBV6-2 or TRBV6-3 to TRBJ2-5, with TRBD1 matching over 8 bases. V was pared by 4 bases and J by 1 base, with 2 bases of the junction left unmatched. The germline gives CDR1 MNHEY, CDR2 SVGEGT. CDR3 length: 14 amino acids. The CDR3 spells CASSLDRVQETQYF. The CDR3, as DNA: TGTGCCAGCAGTTTGGACAGGGTCCAAGAGACCCAGTACTTC.

This chain connects TRBV7-2 to TRBJ1-2; D is unclear. The CDR3 is 16 amino acids. V was clipped by 1 base and J by 0 bases, with 12 bases between them. Germline loops: CDR1 SGHTA, CDR2 FQGNSA. The DNA of the CDR3 is TGTGCCAGCAGCTTAGAATGGGCAGACGCTAACTATGGCTACACCTTC. Its translation is CASSLEWADANYGYTF.

V gene TRBV30 combines with J gene TRBJ1-5; tentative D call: TRBD1 (6 bases). The CDR3 totals 13 residues. V dropped 3 bases and J dropped 5 bases, with 11 bases sitting between them. Germline values: CDR1 GTSNPN, CDR2 SVGIG (reference sequence). The CDR3 region has the DNA TGTGCCTGGAGCCTGGGGGGGCATCAGCCCCAGCATTTT. Translated: CAWSLGGHQPQHF.

This chain uses TRBV3-1 (or the pseudogene TRBV3-2) with TRBJ1-4; D is uncertain. Trimming removed 3 bases at V and 7 bases at J, with 9 bases between. Germline V gene sequence: CDR1 LGHDT, CDR2 YNNKEL (reference sequence). The CDR3 contains 13 residues. The CDR3 DNA reads TGTGCCAGCAGCCACCGGTCACTTGAAAAACTGTTTTTT. Its translation: CASSHRSLEKLFF.

The chain links TRBV4-2 to TRBJ2-3; tentatively, D is TRBD2 (6 bases). V was shortened by 0 bases and J by 0 bases, with 16 bases between the two germline ends. The length of the CDR3 is 18 residues. Germline CDR1 LGHNA, CDR2 YNFKEQ. The CDR3: CASSQEPLTSSSTDTQYF. The CDR3 nucleotides are TGTGCCAGCAGCCAAGAACCCCTAACTAGCTCTAGCACAGATACGCAGTATTTT.

CDR3: CASRTSQGSGSPLHF. In DNA, the CDR3 is TGTGCCAGCAGGACCTCACAGGGATCAGGTTCACCCCTCCACTTT. The rearrangement uses TRBV6-5 and TRBJ1-6, with D maybe TRBD1 (6 bases). CDR1 is MNHEY and CDR2 is SVGAGI in the germline V gene. The CDR3 consists of 15 residues. V dropped 6 bases and J dropped 9 bases, with 18 bases sitting between them.

This chain joins TRBV2 and TRBJ2-5; 14 nucleotides align to TRBD2. CDR3 length: 15 amino acids. The junction had 5 bases not matched to a gene; V was cut back by 6 bases and J by 5 bases. Germline V CDR1 and CDR2: SNHLY, FYNNEI. CDR3 protein: CASRRTSGGFETQYF. The CDR3 DNA is TGTGCCAGCAGGAGGACTAGCGGGGGGTTTGAGACCCAGTACTTC.

The chain joins TRBV7-9 to TRBJ2-3, with D possibly being TRBD2 (6 bases). V was trimmed by 2 bases and J by 2 bases, leaving 11 bases between them. The CDR3 contains 15 residues. From germline, CDR1 is SEHNR and CDR2 FQNEAQ (reference sequence). CDR3 residues: CASSLTSGATDTQYF. The CDR3 DNA reads as TGTGCCAGCAGCTTAACCTCGGGAGCCACAGATACGCAGTATTTT.

This chain links TRBV19 with TRBJ1-2; 9 nucleotides align to TRBD1. J was trimmed by 5 bases and V by 2 bases; bases with no gene match: 9. The CDR3 has 16 residues. The germline CDR1 and CDR2 sequences are LNHDA and SQIVND (reference sequence). CDR3 protein: CASSITPPTGGYGYTF. DNA of the CDR3: TGTGCCAGTAGTATAACCCCCCCGACAGGGGGTTATGGCTACACCTTC.

The CDR3: CASSLSLRDTGELFF. The CDR3 nucleotides read TGTGCCAGCAGCTTGTCCCTCAGGGACACCGGGGAGCTGTTTTTT. The chain employs TRBV7-2 and TRBJ2-2, with D possibly TRBD1 on 5 matching bases. Trimming left V 3 bases short and J 3 bases short, with 11 bases between. In germline, CDR1 is SGHTA, CDR2 FQGNSA. The CDR3 consists of 15 residues.

The chain couples TRBV5-4 to TRBJ2-1; 10 positions match TRBD1. Germline assignment: CDR1 SGHNT and CDR2 YYREEE (reference sequence). Trimming at V came to 4 bases and at J to 4 bases, leaving 5 bases not matched to a gene. This CDR3 comprises 15 residues. CDR3 sequence reads: CASSAGTGVYNEQFF. The CDR3 nucleotides read TGTGCCAGCAGCGCCGGGACAGGGGTTTACAATGAGCAGTTCTTC. Full variable domain (outside the CDR3, taken from reference TRBV5-4 and TRBJ2-1): ETGVTQSPTHLIKTRGQQVTLRCSSQSGHNTVSWYQQALGQGPQFIFQYYREEENGRGNFPPRFSGLQFPNYSSELNVNALELDDSALYLCASSAGTGVYNEQFFGPGTRLTVL.

The sample holds one count of this clone. This chain joins TRBV6-2 or TRBV6-3 and TRBJ1-1; the D gene is possibly TRBD1 (6 bases). The CDR3 has 16 residues. Germline CDR1 is MNHEY and CDR2 is SVGEGT. V was cut by 5 bases and J by 1 base, with 17 bases left in between. CDR3 nucleotides: TGTGCCAGCAGTCAACGTAAGACAGGTTCGAACACTGAAGCTTTCTTT. Encoded protein: CASSQRKTGSNTEAFF.

This chain links TRBV7-9 with TRBJ1-1, with a possible D match to TRBD1 (5 bases). The germline V gene has CDR1 SEHNR and CDR2 FQNEAQ (reference sequence). Trimming pared 5 bases from V and 10 bases from J, leaving 20 bases between. There are 14 residues in the CDR3. CDR3: CASSPGLPKAGAFF. In DNA form, the CDR3 reads TGTGCCAGCAGCCCGGGACTGCCGAAAGCTGGAGCTTTCTTT.

The chain combines TRBV2 with TRBJ2-7; D is perhaps TRBD1 (6 bases). This CDR3 region has 15 residues. V lost 3 bases and J 3 bases, leaving 15 bases between the germline ends. Germline V lookup: CDR1 SNHLY, CDR2 FYNNEI. CDR3: CASSEGAHPNYEQYF. As DNA, the CDR3 is TGTGCCAGCAGTGAGGGGGCCCACCCCAACTACGAGCAGTACTTC.

V gene TRBV7-6 combines with J gene TRBJ2-3; 9 positions match TRBD2. This CDR3 is 17 amino acids long. CDR1 SGHVS and CDR2 FNYEAQ come from the germline V gene. After removal of 1 base from V and 0 bases from J, the junction contained 5 bases not matched to a gene. As DNA, the CDR3 is TGTGCCAGCAGCTTAGGCACTAGCGGGTCTAGCACAGATACGCAGTATTTT. It codes for CASSLGTSGSSTDTQYF.

As regards this clone: Its ends do not fully match the called genes, so a read error is possible. Other DNA sequences in the same sample also yield this CDR3. V is TRBV10-3 and J is TRBJ2-6, with 12 bases that match TRBD2. Germline CDR1 and CDR2: ENHRY and SYGVKD. The CDR3 is 17 amino acids. Written as DNA, the CDR3 is TGCGCCATCAGTGAGCTAGCGGGGGGGCTTGGGGCCAACGTCCTGACTTTC. Encoded protein: CAISELAGGLGANVLTF.

The chain links TRBV29-1 to TRBJ2-1; 7 nucleotides match TRBD2. Germline loops: CDR1 SQVTM, CDR2 ANQGSEA. V gave up 4 bases and J gave up 6 bases; unmatched junction bases: 6. The CDR3 has 13 amino acids. This CDR3 is CSVVGGTVNEQFF. CDR3 DNA: TGCAGCGTTGTCGGGGGGACCGTCAATGAGCAGTTCTTC.

J is TRBJ1-2 and V is TRBV3-1 (or the pseudogene TRBV3-2); 7 nucleotides line up with TRBD1. Germline values: CDR1 LGHDT, CDR2 YNNKEL (reference sequence). The J segment lost 5 bases and the V segment lost 1 base, leaving 13 bases of the junction unmatched. This CDR3 region has 17 residues. The CDR3 loop reads CASSQVFRQGRIYGYTF. The CDR3 DNA reads TGTGCCAGCAGCCAAGTCTTTAGACAGGGCCGGATTTATGGCTACACCTTC.

The chain combines TRBV28 with TRBJ1-5, with no clear D. V was shortened by 11 bases and J by 1 base, with 6 bases between the two germline ends. The germline gives CDR1 MDHEN, CDR2 SYDVKM. The CDR3 loop spans 11 amino acids. CDR3 sequence reads: CAAASNQPQHF. For the CDR3, the DNA is TGTGCCGCAGCGAGCAATCAGCCCCAGCATTTT. Combining the CDR3 with reference TRBV28 and TRBJ1-5 gives the whole variable domain DVKVTQSSRYLVKRTGEKVFLECVQDMDHENMFWYRQDPGLGLRLIYFSYDVKMKEKGDIPEGYSVSREKKERFSLILESASTNQTSMYLCAAASNQPQHFGDGTRLSIL.

The V gene is TRBV5-4, the J gene TRBJ2-7; TRBD1 matches 8 bases. The CDR3 is 14 residues long. Germline V lookup: CDR1 SGHNT, CDR2 YYREEE (reference sequence). V dropped 1 base and J dropped 4; count of bases not matched to a gene: 4. The CDR3 here is CASSLQGAGYEQYF. CDR3 nucleotides: TGTGCCAGCAGCTTGCAGGGGGCTGGGTACGAGCAGTACTTC.

This rearrangement joins TRBV10-2 to TRBJ1-1; no clear D. Per germline, CDR1 WSHSY and CDR2 SAAADI. Trimming took off 4 bases at V and 1 base at J, with 7 bases between the two ends. CDR3 length: 13 residues. The CDR3 DNA reads as TGCGCCAGCAGTGTATCAGAGAACACTGAAGCTTTCTTT. Translating it yields CASSVSENTEAFF.